The 8 T cell receptor beta chains below were found in one sample sequenced in a study of blood T cell repertoires in COVID-19. Libraries were prepared by immunoSEQ multiplex PCR; TCRdb keeps only in-frame clonotypes and omits some of them. The sample has roughly 180,000 clones, more than 85% seen once. Sequenced: peripheral blood. All receptors come from a man between 65 and 85 years old with active or convalescent COVID-19.

This chain links TRBV6-5 with TRBJ1-6; tentative D call: TRBD1 (5 bases). Germline V gene lookup returns CDR1 MNHEY and CDR2 SVGAGI. The CDR3 has 14 amino acids. The V end was cut by 6 bases, the J end by 7 bases, with 13 bases between. The CDR3 sequence is CASSYSGQNSPLHF. CDR3 nucleotides: TGTGCCAGCAGCTATTCAGGGCAAAATTCACCCCTCCACTTT.

The gene calls are TRBV30 and TRBJ2-7; no reliable D call. Germline V gene sequence: CDR1 GTSNPN, CDR2 SVGIG (reference sequence). The V gene lost 7 bases and the J gene lost 2 bases, with 15 bases spanning the gap. This CDR3 is built from 13 residues. CDR3 loop: CASKEIGAYEQYF. The CDR3 DNA is TGTGCCTCGAAGGAAATTGGAGCCTACGAGCAGTACTTC.

For the CDR3, the DNA is TGTGCCAGCAGCTTCCGGACAGGGGGCCAGCCACGGGTCCACGAGCAGTACTTC. Translating it yields CASSFRTGGQPRVHEQYF. V is TRBV7-9 and J is TRBJ2-7, with 11 bases that match TRBD1. Germline CDR1 is SEHNR and CDR2 is FQNEAQ (reference sequence). This CDR3 has 18 amino acids. V was clipped by 3 bases and J by 5 bases; unmatched bases: 15.

This rearrangement joins TRBV18 to TRBJ2-5, with 8 nucleotides matching TRBD1. The CDR3 length is 14 residues. In germline, CDR1 is KGHSH, CDR2 LQKENI. J lost 5 bases, V lost 1 base, and 3 bases had no gene match. CDR3 sequence: CASSPHRGYETQYF. The CDR3 nucleotides are TGTGCCAGCTCACCACACAGGGGGTATGAGACCCAGTACTTC.

This clone was counted a few times. The chain recombines TRBV19 with TRBJ1-2; 10 nucleotides line up with TRBD1. Germline V gives CDR1 LNHDA, CDR2 SQIVND (reference sequence). There are 14 residues in the CDR3. Losses at the gene ends were 4 bases for V and 5 bases for J; bases not matched to a gene: 4. The CDR3 sequence: CASSTKGQGYGYTF. The CDR3, as DNA: TGTGCCAGTAGTACCAAGGGACAGGGGTATGGCTACACCTTC.

This clone was seen a single time. The chain recombines TRBV6-5 with TRBJ1-1, with 9 bases fitting TRBD1. There are 16 residues in the CDR3. Looked up from germline, CDR1 is MNHEY and CDR2 is SVGAGI. V was pared by 1 base and J by 2 bases, with 5 bases of the junction left unmatched. The CDR3 DNA reads as TGTGCCAGCAGTTACTTGGGACAGGGCAAAAACACTGAAGCTTTCTTT. Translating it yields CASSYLGQGKNTEAFF.

This rearrangement joins TRBV28 to TRBJ2-7; D gene unclear. The V end lost 1 base, the J end lost 3 bases, and 10 bases lay between the germline ends. The CDR3 length is 14 residues. Per the germline V gene, CDR1 is MDHEN and CDR2 is SYDVKM. The DNA of the CDR3 is TGTGCCAGCAGTTTATACGGTACCTACTACGAGCAGTACTTC. Amino acid sequence: CASSLYGTYYEQYF. Full variable domain (missing parts from reference TRBV28 and TRBJ2-7): DVKVTQSSRYLVKRTGEKVFLECVQDMDHENMFWYRQDPGLGLRLIYFSYDVKMKEKGDIPEGYSVSREKKERFSLILESASTNQTSMYLCASSLYGTYYEQYFGPGTRLTVT.

The rearrangement links TRBV28 to TRBJ1-1, with 8 bases fitting TRBD1. With 8 bases clipped from V and 0 bases from J, the junction kept 5 bases outside the gene matches. The germline CDR1 and CDR2 sequences are MDHEN and SYDVKM. The CDR3 covers 14 residues. The CDR3 is CASETGAMNTEAFF. DNA of the CDR3: TGTGCCAGCGAGACAGGGGCCATGAACACTGAAGCTTTCTTT.